The 29 T cell receptor beta chains in this list originate from one sample, sequenced in a study of regulatory T cells in long-lasting Graves disease. Investigators prepared the TCR beta libraries by applying iRepertoire HTBI primers and Arm-PCR of CDR3 regions. Each CDR3 protein gets one entry after TCRdb re-called the multiplex PCR reads with MiXCR. In the table there are 300,000 to 500,000 distinct CDR3 sequences, less than 25% of which are singletons. Time point meaning: persistent/refractory GD, antithyroid drugs over 5 years with positive TRAb. Extracted RNA from PBMCs served as the source of the TCR library. Material: peripheral blood mononuclear cells (PBMCs), obtained when the disease was refractory, from a patient treated with antithyroid drugs. Receptors originate from a female donor with Graves disease.

The chain recombines TRBV14 with TRBJ2-5, with 10 bases that match TRBD1. The CDR3 length is 13 residues. Germline V gives CDR1 SGHDN, CDR2 FVKESK. With V trimmed by 3 bases and J by 7 bases, 2 bases remained unmatched. CDR3 loop: CASSQGQGWTQYF. Written as DNA, the CDR3 is TGTGCCAGCAGCCAGGGACAGGGGTGGACCCAGTACTTC.

This clonotype occurred many times. The rearrangement joins TRBV12-3 or TRBV12-4 to TRBJ2-7; D remains unclear. The CDR3 length is 14 residues. Trimming stripped 6 bases from V and 2 bases from J, with 14 bases between. CDR3 in DNA: TGTGCCAGCAGCTTGACCACTGGGGCCTACGAGCAGTACTTC. Translating gives CASSLTTGAYEQYF.

The J gene is TRBJ1-2, the V gene TRBV4-1; unclear D gene. Trimming removed 4 bases at V and 3 bases at J, with 18 bases between. The germline V gene has CDR1 MGHRA and CDR2 YSYEKL. The CDR3 consists of 16 residues. The CDR3 reads CASSPDPFSRDYGYTF. In nucleotides, the CDR3 is TGCGCCAGCAGCCCAGATCCCTTTTCTCGTGACTATGGCTACACCTTC.

Ten or more counts support this clonotype. The J gene is TRBJ1-1, the V gene TRBV7-2; TRBD1 matches 7 bases. This CDR3 is built from 15 residues. After removal of 1 base from V and 4 bases from J, the junction contained 6 bases not matched to a gene. Per germline, CDR1 SGHTA and CDR2 FQGNSA. As DNA, the CDR3 is TGTGCCAGCAGCTTAGACAGGGGCAGAGGCACTGAAGCTTTCTTT. Its translation is CASSLDRGRGTEAFF.

This clonotype was seen many times. The chain recombines TRBV2 with TRBJ2-2; 9 positions match TRBD2. This CDR3 is built from 15 residues. Per germline, CDR1 SNHLY and CDR2 FYNNEI. The junction had 8 bases not matched to a gene; V was cut back by 5 bases and J by 7 bases. CDR3 residues: CASSRTSEVDGELFF. The CDR3 DNA follows: TGTGCCAGCAGTCGGACTAGCGAGGTGGACGGGGAGCTGTTTTTT.

This clonotype appeared a few times. J is TRBJ2-3 and V is TRBV2, with 9 nucleotides matching TRBD1. This CDR3 comprises 15 residues. V was pared by 6 bases and J by 6 bases, with 10 bases of the junction left unmatched. Per germline, CDR1 SNHLY and CDR2 FYNNEI. The CDR3 nucleotides are TGTGCCAGCAGACGGGACAGGGAAAAGTCTGATACGCAGTATTTT. Translating it yields CASRRDREKSDTQYF.

This clonotype has only a few counts. The CDR3 region is CASSYPAGANTGELFF. The CDR3 DNA sequence: TGTGCCAGCAGTTACCCGGCGGGAGCGAACACCGGGGAGCTGTTTTTT. The V call is TRBV6-5, the J call TRBJ2-2; the match to TRBD2 covers 7 bases. Per the germline V gene, CDR1 is MNHEY and CDR2 is SVGAGI. This CDR3 region has 16 residues. The trim removed 2 bases at V and 0 bases at J, leaving 3 bases unmatched.

The chain uses TRBV7-2 and TRBJ2-2; either TRBD1 or TRBD2 may fit D (5 bases each). Germline V CDR1 and CDR2: SGHTA, FQGNSA. This CDR3 region has 15 residues. Trimming removed 4 bases from V and 1 base from J, with 10 bases in between. The CDR3 reads CASSSDGGNTGELFF. CDR3 in DNA: TGTGCCAGCAGCTCTGATGGGGGGAACACCGGGGAGCTGTTTTTT.

The CDR3 nucleotides read TGCAGCGTTGAAGAACAGGCGGACACTGAAGCTTTCTTT. Translation gives CSVEEQADTEAFF. The chain is built from TRBV29-1 and TRBJ1-1, with TRBD1 as a possible D gene (5 bases). V gave up 0 bases and J gave up 3 bases, with 8 bases separating them. Germline CDR1 SQVTM, CDR2 ANQGSEA. This CDR3 contains 13 residues.

This clonotype was observed a few times. V is TRBV25-1 and J is TRBJ2-7; D might be TRBD2 (5 bases). This CDR3 comprises 15 residues. Germline CDR1 is MGHDK and CDR2 is SYGVNS. Trimming took off 2 bases at V and 7 bases at J, with 18 bases between the two ends. The CDR3 nucleotides are TGTGCCAGCAGTGAACGTAGCGCCAGCGCGGCGGAGCAGTACTTC. The encoded protein is CASSERSASAAEQYF.

In this sample, this clonotype turned up many times. V is TRBV2 and J is TRBJ2-2; 12 nucleotides align to TRBD2. With 2 bases clipped from V and 5 bases from J, the junction kept 9 bases outside the gene matches. Germline V gives CDR1 SNHLY, CDR2 FYNNEI. This CDR3 is built from 18 residues. The CDR3 DNA is TGTGCCAGCAGTGAACGTGCTAGCGGGAGGGCCCGTACCGGGGAGCTGTTTTTT. This translates into CASSERASGRARTGELFF.

There are many counts of this clonotype. This chain links TRBV6-5 with TRBJ2-7; the D call may be TRBD1 or TRBD2 (5 bases each). The CDR3 contains 12 residues. V shed 2 bases and J shed 5 bases, with 7 bases lying between them. CDR1 is MNHEY, CDR2 SVGAGI, per germline. CDR3 region: CASSYRGDEQYF. In DNA form, the CDR3 reads TGTGCCAGCAGTTACAGAGGGGACGAGCAGTACTTC.

This clonotype was seen more than once but under ten times. The chain links TRBV28 to TRBJ2-2; 10 bases fit TRBD1. The CDR3 totals 20 residues. J was trimmed by 5 bases and V by 1 base; bases with no gene match: 16. Germline V gene lookup returns CDR1 MDHEN and CDR2 SYDVKM. For the CDR3, the DNA is TGTGCCAGCAGTTTATTCGCCGGACAGGGGGTAATAAAGGGTACCGGGGAGCTGTTTTTT. This gives the protein CASSLFAGQGVIKGTGELFF.

The CDR3 is CASSNRDRTYEQYF. CDR3 in DNA: TGCGCCAGCAGCAACCGGGACCGTACCTACGAGCAGTACTTC. The chain is built from TRBV5-1 and TRBJ2-7; the D call may be TRBD1 or TRBD2 (5 bases each). Germline loops: CDR1 SGHRS, CDR2 YFSETQ. The CDR3 is 14 residues long. The V end lost 4 bases, the J end lost 2 bases, and 13 bases lay between the germline ends.

This clonotype has at least ten counts. V usage is TRBV20-1 and J usage is TRBJ2-7; 13 nucleotides line up with TRBD2. V trimming: 3 bases; J trimming: 3 bases; junction bases outside the gene matches: 8. Germline CDR1 DFQATT, CDR2 SNEGSKA (reference sequence). The CDR3 consists of 16 residues. CDR3 coding DNA: TGCAGTGCTAGTGTCGGCAGGACTAGCGGGAGCTACGAGCAGTACTTC. Protein product: CSASVGRTSGSYEQYF.

This clonotype was observed a few times. V usage is TRBV7-3 and J usage is TRBJ2-3, with 8 bases identical to TRBD2. Unmatched junction bases numbered 9, after V lost 0 bases and J lost 4 bases. The CDR3 covers 17 residues. Germline-derived CDR1 and CDR2 are SGHTA and FQGTGA. The CDR3 sequence is CASSLTGAGGGPDTQYF. The CDR3 bases are TGTGCCAGCAGCTTAACCGGTGCGGGAGGAGGCCCAGATACGCAGTATTTT.

The chain joins TRBV6-1 to TRBJ2-7; TRBD1 aligns across 8 bases. Germline V gene data show CDR1 as MNHNS and CDR2 as SASEGT. With V trimmed by 5 bases and J by 6 bases, 9 bases remained unmatched. This CDR3 has 14 amino acids. For the CDR3, the DNA is TGTGCCAGCAGTACGGACAGGGAATCGGGCGAGCAGTACTTC. Translated: CASSTDRESGEQYF.

This clonotype was counted at least ten times. J is TRBJ1-5 and V is TRBV29-1, with D unresolved. CDR1 and CDR2 (germline): SQVTM, ANQGSEA. There are 13 residues in the CDR3. Trimming removed 4 bases from V and 0 bases from J, with 7 bases in between. CDR3 coding DNA: TGCAGCGTTGGGTGGGATAGCAATCAGCCCCAGCATTTT. Protein: CSVGWDSNQPQHF.

V usage is TRBV30 and J usage is TRBJ1-1, with 7 bases identical to TRBD1. CDR1 GTSNPN and CDR2 SVGIG come from the germline V gene (reference sequence). This CDR3 spans 12 amino acids. The junction had 5 bases not matched to a gene; V was cut back by 2 bases and J by 8 bases. The CDR3 coding sequence is TGTGCCTGGAGTCAGGGGGGGCTGGAAGCTTTCTTT. Residues: CAWSQGGLEAFF.

The count of this clonotype is one. This chain uses TRBV7-9 with TRBJ1-2; D unclear. V was cut by 5 bases and J by 3 bases, with 10 bases left in between. Germline values: CDR1 SEHNR, CDR2 FQNEAQ (reference sequence). The CDR3 is made up of 13 amino acids. CDR3 protein: CASSPQDHYGYTF. For the CDR3, the DNA is TGTGCCAGCAGCCCCCAGGATCACTATGGCTACACCTTC.

The rearrangement uses TRBV25-1 and TRBJ2-7; possibly TRBD2 for D (5 bases). The CDR3 length is 14 residues. Germline loops: CDR1 MGHDK, CDR2 SYGVNS. V gave up 6 bases and J gave up 5 bases, with 17 bases separating them. CDR3 nucleotide sequence: TGTGCCAGCAGGGGATCGGGGTTAAATCACGAGCAGTACTTC. Its translation is CASRGSGLNHEQYF.

This clonotype was observed a few times. The rearrangement joins TRBV20-1 to TRBJ1-5; the D gene is possibly TRBD1 (5 bases). CDR1 DFQATT and CDR2 SNEGSKA come from the germline V gene (reference sequence). The CDR3 contains 14 residues. Trimming removed 4 bases at V and 2 bases at J, with 12 bases between. The CDR3 DNA reads TGCAGTGCTATTCCGGGGGGTGGCAATCAGCCCCAGCATTTT. Its translation is CSAIPGGGNQPQHF.

This chain links TRBV18 with TRBJ2-4; D not resolved. The CDR3 extends over 14 amino acids. Germline V gene sequence: CDR1 KGHSH, CDR2 LQKENI. Trimming cost V 5 bases and J 5 bases, with 13 bases left between them. This CDR3 reads CASSRTGWENIQYF. DNA for the CDR3: TGTGCCAGCTCAAGAACCGGGTGGGAAAACATTCAGTACTTC.

The sample holds a few counts of this clonotype. The chain joins TRBV19 to TRBJ2-7; D gene unclear. There are 14 residues in the CDR3. Germline CDR1 is LNHDA and CDR2 is SQIVND (reference sequence). The V gene lost 6 bases and the J gene lost 2 bases, with 14 bases spanning the gap. The CDR3 sequence is CASSPWVGTYEQYF. CDR3 nucleotide sequence: TGTGCCAGTAGCCCCTGGGTGGGGACCTACGAGCAGTACTTC.

V and J are TRBV20-1 and TRBJ2-1, with TRBD2 matching 11 bases. V lost 5 bases and J lost 3; bases outside the gene matches: 3. The germline V gene encodes CDR1 DFQATT and CDR2 SNEGSKA (reference sequence). There are 14 residues in the CDR3. The CDR3 protein is CSADGTSGYNEQFF. CDR3 bases: TGCAGTGCTGACGGGACTAGCGGCTACAATGAGCAGTTCTTC.

A word on this clonotype: The junction departs from germline at one end; a sequencing error may be responsible. The V call is TRBV12-3 or TRBV12-4, the J call TRBJ2-7; TRBD1 matches 7 bases. CDR3 length: 11 residues. The CDR3: CVSSLGGQINF. The CDR3 DNA reads as TGTGTCAGCAGTTTAGGGGGACAGATTAACTTC.

This clonotype turned up a few times. This chain connects TRBV3-1 to TRBJ2-7; D is possibly TRBD1 (5 bases). CDR3 length equals 14 residues. The V gene lost 6 bases and the J gene lost 5 bases, with 17 bases spanning the gap. CDR1 LGHDT and CDR2 YNNKEL come from the germline V gene (reference sequence). The CDR3 DNA reads TGTGCCAGCAGTCAACAGGTCGCTGGGGACGAGCAGTACTTC. Protein: CASSQQVAGDEQYF.

This clonotype was found many times. J is TRBJ1-1 and V is TRBV25-1, with D possibly matching TRBD1 (5 bases). The CDR3 sequence is 14 residues long. The V gene lost 1 base and the J gene lost 6 bases, with 12 bases spanning the gap. The germline CDR1 and CDR2 sequences are MGHDK and SYGVNS. CDR3 sequence (DNA): TGTGCCAGCAGTGAATTAGGGGTGATCGCTGAAGCTTTCTTT. As protein: CASSELGVIAEAFF.

This clonotype was picked up a small number of times. The J gene is TRBJ2-7, the V gene TRBV5-1; the match to TRBD2 covers 15 bases. This CDR3 is built from 19 residues. Germline CDR1 and CDR2: SGHRS and YFSETQ. The V gene end was trimmed by 5 bases and the J gene end by 8 bases; junction bases not matched to a gene: 20. The CDR3, as DNA: TGCGCCAGCAGTAATCCGGGACTAGCGGGAGGCCAAAGGTGGAGGAAGCAGTACTTC. It is translated as CASSNPGLAGGQRWRKQYF.